The 18 T cell receptor beta chains below all came from one sample that was sequenced in a study of T cell responses to AZD1222 COVID-19 vaccine (dated by TCRdb to the early 2020s). The library was obtained by the immunoSEQ multiplex PCR assay. TCRdb holds this immuneACCESS table with in-frame rearrangements only. Some clones are missing; in checked studies, unresolved V genes explain under half, and the rest has no known cause. The sample contains about 140,000 clones, 90% to 95% of them found a single time. Approximately 1.3% of the sample is in the top ten clones. The time point label, read with the paper, signifies: about 28 days (+/-7) after the second vaccine dose. Sequencing was performed on peripheral blood, taken 28 days after the second AZD1222 dose. These receptors were collected from an adult who received the AZD1222 COVID-19 vaccine.

This chain connects TRBV11-2 to TRBJ2-3; TRBD2 matches at 9 bases. The germline V gene encodes CDR1 SGHAT and CDR2 FQNNGV. The CDR3 is 15 amino acids. The trim removed 6 bases at V and 1 base at J, leaving 5 bases unmatched. The CDR3 spells CASSRAGGGTDTQYF. Here the CDR3 DNA reads TGTGCCAGCAGTAGAGCGGGGGGCGGCACAGATACGCAGTATTTT.

The J gene is TRBJ1-3, the V gene TRBV7-2, with 8 bases identical to TRBD1. The junction had 9 bases not matched to a gene; V was cut back by 3 bases and J by 8 bases. The CDR3 is 15 residues long. The germline V gene has CDR1 SGHTA and CDR2 FQGNSA. The CDR3 bases are TGTGCCAGCAGCTTCGACAGGGGCTTAGGGGACACCATATATTTT. As protein: CASSFDRGLGDTIYF.

This CDR3 reads CASSRERALYEQYF. The DNA of the CDR3 is TGTGCCAGCAGCAGAGAGAGGGCTCTCTACGAGCAGTACTTC. The rearrangement links TRBV21-1 to TRBJ2-7; the table's TRBD2 call for D was not verified on the DNA. TRBV21-1 is labeled a pseudogene. This CDR3 has 14 residues.

The V and J genes are TRBV9 and TRBJ2-7; a weak D match, TRBD2 (5 bases). Germline V gene data show CDR1 as SGDLS and CDR2 as YYNGEE. V was pared by 3 bases and J by 3 bases, with 13 bases between. CDR3 length equals 14 residues. The chain's CDR3 is CASSGGEGSYEQYF. DNA of the CDR3: TGTGCCAGCAGCGGTGGTGAAGGGAGCTACGAGCAGTACTTC.

The chain combines TRBV6-5 with TRBJ1-1; 8 nucleotides line up with TRBD1. J gave up 4 bases and V 7 bases, and 5 bases lay outside the gene matches. CDR3 length: 13 amino acids. From germline, CDR1 is MNHEY and CDR2 SVGAGI. The CDR3 DNA reads as TGTGCCAGCACCCCGACAGGGGTCACTGAAGCTTTCTTT. Translation: CASTPTGVTEAFF.

V usage is TRBV7-2 and J usage is TRBJ2-7, with TRBD1 identical over 11 bases. After removal of 3 bases from V and 5 bases from J, the junction contained 6 bases not matched to a gene. The germline V gene has CDR1 SGHTA and CDR2 FQGNSA. The CDR3 is made up of 15 amino acids. CDR3 in DNA: TGTGCCAGCAGCTTTATGGGACAGGGGGGCCACGAGCAGTACTTC. Its protein product is CASSFMGQGGHEQYF.

The rearrangement links TRBV2 to TRBJ1-1, with D possibly TRBD1 on 5 matching bases. This CDR3 is 15 amino acids long. Trimming shortened V by 6 bases and J by 5 bases, and 19 bases separated the two germline ends. Germline CDR1 and CDR2: SNHLY and FYNNEI. CDR3 coding DNA: TGTGCCAGCAGCCCCGACCCCCCAGGGTTTACTGAAGCTTTCTTT. It codes for CASSPDPPGFTEAFF.

The V call is TRBV7-3, the J call TRBJ2-1; D possibly matches TRBD1 or TRBD2 (5 bases each). V lost 2 bases to trimming and J lost 9 bases, with 20 bases between them. Germline V gives CDR1 SGHTA, CDR2 FQGTGA. The CDR3 covers 16 residues. Here the CDR3 reads CASSLSPGRTQGEQFF. In DNA form, the CDR3 reads TGTGCCAGCAGCTTATCACCGGGACGGACGCAGGGTGAGCAGTTCTTC.

V is TRBV14 and J is TRBJ2-7; the match to TRBD1 covers 8 bases. Trimming at V came to 5 bases and at J to 2 bases, leaving 5 bases not matched to a gene. The germline CDR1 and CDR2 sequences are SGHDN and FVKESK. The CDR3 spans 14 residues. This CDR3 reads CASSSGTGTYEQYF. The CDR3 DNA is TGTGCCAGCAGCTCCGGGACAGGAACCTACGAGCAGTACTTC.

This chain links TRBV11-3 with TRBJ2-1; no definite D call. CDR1 and CDR2 (germline): SGHNT, YENEEA. This CDR3 has 11 residues. V was shortened by 1 base and J by 8 bases, with 3 bases between the two germline ends. The CDR3 is CASSLGYEQFF. The CDR3 DNA is TGTGCCAGCAGCTTAGGTTATGAGCAGTTCTTC.

The V and J genes are TRBV28 and TRBJ1-2; 7 bases match TRBD1. This CDR3 is 14 amino acids long. J gave up 3 bases and V 2 bases, and 3 bases lay outside the gene matches. Germline CDR1 and CDR2: MDHEN and SYDVKM. This CDR3 is CASSLSTGDYGYTF. For the CDR3, the DNA is TGTGCCAGCAGTTTAAGTACAGGGGACTATGGCTACACCTTC.

The chain carries TRBV25-1 and TRBJ2-2; 9 bases are shared with TRBD2. J lost 7 bases, V lost 2 bases, and 8 bases had no gene match. Per germline, CDR1 MGHDK and CDR2 SYGVNS. The CDR3 sequence is 16 residues long. The chain's CDR3 is CASSEARGTSIGELFF. CDR3 nucleotide sequence: TGTGCCAGCAGTGAAGCAAGGGGGACTAGCATCGGGGAGCTGTTTTTT.

The chain links TRBV19 to TRBJ1-5, with TRBD1 identical over 7 bases. Trimming at V came to 3 bases and at J to 4 bases, leaving 3 bases not matched to a gene. The germline V gene has CDR1 LNHDA and CDR2 SQIVND (reference sequence). CDR3 size: 14 residues. The CDR3 spells CASSMTGRNQPQHF. Written as DNA, the CDR3 is TGTGCCAGTAGTATGACAGGGAGGAATCAGCCCCAGCATTTT.

The chain couples TRBV7-9 to TRBJ1-1; TRBD1 might be the D (5 bases). Germline V gene lookup returns CDR1 SEHNR and CDR2 FQNEAQ (reference sequence). The CDR3 runs to 14 residues. Trimming took off 0 bases at V and 4 bases at J, with 9 bases between the two ends. CDR3 in amino acids: CASSLAGAATEAFF. The CDR3 DNA is TGTGCCAGCAGCTTAGCAGGGGCAGCCACTGAAGCTTTCTTT.

The chain has TRBV5-4 and TRBJ2-7; D remains unclear. V was cut by 0 bases and J by 4 bases, with 8 bases left in between. The CDR3 extends over 13 amino acids. Per the germline V gene, CDR1 is SGHNT and CDR2 is YYREEE (reference sequence). This chain's CDR3 is CASSLAPQYEQYF. CDR3 DNA: TGTGCCAGCAGCTTGGCGCCCCAATACGAGCAGTACTTC.

This chain uses TRBV10-1 with TRBJ2-2; 15 nucleotides match TRBD2. Trimming took 4 bases from V and 5 from J; bases not matched to a gene: 8. This CDR3 region has 18 residues. Germline-derived CDR1 and CDR2 are WNHNN and SYGVQD (reference sequence). The chain's CDR3 is CASSVRGLAGGRTGELFF. DNA for the CDR3: TGCGCCAGCAGTGTGAGGGGACTAGCGGGAGGACGGACCGGGGAGCTGTTTTTT.

The rearrangement uses TRBV2 and TRBJ1-5, with D hard to call. CDR1 and CDR2 from the germline V gene are SNHLY and FYNNEI. V was cut by 6 bases and J by 0 bases, with 9 bases left in between. This CDR3 region has 14 residues. The CDR3 loop reads CASSPEFSNQPQHF. The CDR3 DNA is TGTGCCAGCAGCCCCGAGTTTAGCAATCAGCCCCAGCATTTT.

The chain links TRBV28 to TRBJ1-3; unclear D gene. This CDR3 comprises 15 residues. The germline V and J ends were trimmed by 2 bases and 4 bases, with 12 bases remaining between them. CDR1 is MDHEN, CDR2 SYDVKM, per germline. The CDR3 sequence: CASSLPPDHGNTIYF. In nucleotides, the CDR3 is TGTGCCAGCAGTTTACCCCCGGACCACGGAAACACCATATATTTT.